These T cell receptor beta chains were read from a single sample in a study of blood T cell repertoires in COVID-19. Generated by immunoSEQ multiplex PCR, the TCRdb table keeps only in-frame clones and is missing some. The repertoire includes around 200,000 clones, roughly 73% of them detected once, and 2.8% sits in the top ten. The specimen was peripheral blood. These receptors all stem from a woman of 80 years or more with active or convalescent COVID-19. Both conserved end residues are part of each CDR3. A D gene is named only where the DNA matches it firmly. The size of a clone is reported for some rows only, either as once, few or many, or as a class for expanded clones.

TRBJ2-2,.,TRBD2,TRBV7-2,TGTGCCAGCAGCTTTAGACTAGCGGGGGGATACGGGGAGCTGTTTTTT,CASSFRLAGGYGELFF
TRBJ2-1,.,TRBD2,TRBV4-1,TGCGCCAGCAGCCAGGTGGGACTAAGGTCCGATGAGCAGTTCTTC,CASSQVGLRSDEQFF
TRBJ1-2,few,.,TRBV27,TGTGCCAGCAGTTCCGACTGGGGCGGCTACACCTTC,CASSSDWGGYTF
TRBJ2-1,.,TRBD1,TRBV7-9,TGTGCCAGCAGCTCCAGGCGGGGACAGGGGGGCTACAATGAGCAGTTCTTC,CASSSRRGQGGYNEQFF
TRBJ1-1,.,.,TRBV19,TGTGCCAGTAGTATCGGGGGTATGGGTGAAGCTTTCTTT,CASSIGGMGEAFF
TRBJ1-5,.,.,TRBV9,TGTGCCAGCAGCACTTCGAGGGGGAATCAGCCCCAGCATTTT,CASSTSRGNQPQHF
TRBJ2-3,.,.,TRBV12-3/TRBV12-4,TGTGCCAGCAGTTTCCGTGATACGCAGTATTTT,CASSFRDTQYF
TRBJ1-6,few,.,TRBV19,TGTGCCAGTAGTCCCCCCGGGTCCTATAATTCACCCCTCCACTTT,CASSPPGSYNSPLHF
TRBJ1-1,.,TRBD1,TRBV6-2/TRBV6-3,TGTGCCAGCAGCCGACAGGGATCATTTAAATTATTGGAAGGCACTGAAGCTTTCTTT,CASSRQGSFKLLEGTEAFF
TRBJ2-1,.,TRBD2,TRBV27,TGTGCCAGCAGTCGTACTAGCGGGGGGGCGTCAGGAGATGAGCAGTTCTTC,CASSRTSGGASGDEQFF
TRBJ2-2,many,.,TRBV9,TGTGCCAGCAGCGTAGTTCAGGGAGGCACCGGGGAGCTGTTTTTT,CASSVVQGGTGELFF
TRBJ2-3,.,.,TRBV18,TGTGCCAGCTCTTTCCTGCTACCAAGCACAGATACGCAGTATTTT,CASSFLLPSTDTQYF
TRBJ1-1,.,TRBD1,TRBV27,TGTGCCAGCAGTCTAGGGACAGGGAACTTGGGGACTGAAGCTTTCTTT,CASSLGTGNLGTEAFF
TRBJ2-2,.,TRBD2,TRBV15,TGTGCCACCAGCAGAGATCACGGGGGGGCGACCGGGGAGCTGTTTTTT,CATSRDHGGATGELFF
TRBJ2-1,.,TRBD1,TRBV5-1,TGCGCCAGCAGCTTGGCCCTCGGCAGGGGGTCTAACAATGAGCAGTTCTTC,CASSLALGRGSNNEQFF
TRBJ2-1,.,.,TRBV4-1,TGCGCCAGCAGCCAAGATTATGGCAGGGGGGCAAATGAGCAGTTCTTC,CASSQDYGRGANEQFF
TRBJ1-2,.,.,TRBV5-1,TGCGCCAGCAGCTTTTATGACGGCGGGGCCTATGGCTACACCTTC,CASSFYDGGAYGYTF
TRBJ1-4,.,.,TRBV18,TGTGCCAGCTCCCTAGGAAACAGGGACAATGAAAAACTGTTTTTT,CASSLGNRDNEKLFF
TRBJ2-7,.,.,TRBV12-3/TRBV12-4,TGTGCCAGCAGTGGGGACACCTCCTACGAGCAGTACTTC,CASSGDTSYEQYF
TRBJ2-1,.,TRBD2,TRBV9,TGTGCCAGCAGCGCTAAAACTAGCGGGGGGTATAATGAGCAGTTCTTC,CASSAKTSGGYNEQFF
TRBJ2-1,few,.,TRBV4-1,TGCGCCAGCAGCCAAGCCCCCGGGGGGCCGGTTACTGAGCAGTTCTTC,CASSQAPGGPVTEQFF
TRBJ2-7,.,TRBD2,TRBV2,TGTGCCAGCAGAATACTAGCGGAACGGGCGTACTTC,CASRILAERAYF
TRBJ1-5,.,TRBD1,TRBV4-3,TGCGCCAGCAGCCAAGATTACGCAGGGGGGAGCAATCAGCCCCAGCATTTT,CASSQDYAGGSNQPQHF
TRBJ1-2,.,TRBD1,TRBV10-3,TGTGCCATCAGTGCATCAGGGGGATGGTACGGCTACACCTTC,CAISASGGWYGYTF
TRBJ1-2,.,.,TRBV14,TGTGCCAGCAGCCCTGGGACAACATATGGCTACACCTTC,CASSPGTTYGYTF
TRBJ1-3,.,TRBD1,TRBV7-7,TGTGCTAGCAGCTTGGGGGACAGTGGAAACACCATATATTTT,CASSLGDSGNTIYF
TRBJ2-7,.,.,TRBV9,TGTGCCAGCAGCCCCGGGGCTAGCGCTCTCTACGAGCAGTACTTC,CASSPGASALYEQYF
TRBJ2-7,.,.,TRBV9,TGTGCCAGCAGCCGCGGACTTCACGAGCAGTACTTC,CASSRGLHEQYF
TRBJ1-1,.,TRBD1,TRBV18,TGTGCCAGCTCACCACGCAAAGACAGGGGGAACACTGAAGCTTTCTTT,CASSPRKDRGNTEAFF
TRBJ1-2,.,.,TRBV28,TGTGCCAGCAGTTTGACGGAGTTTGGCTACACCTTC,CASSLTEFGYTF
TRBJ1-5,once,TRBD1,TRBV11-1,TGTGCCAGCAGTCCGCCGGGACAGGGAATTCAGCCCCAGCATTTT,CASSPPGQGIQPQHF
TRBJ2-2,.,.,TRBV9,TGTGCCAGCAGTGCACAGGGCATTACCGCCGGGGAGCTGTTTTTT,CASSAQGITAGELFF
TRBJ1-1,.,TRBD1,TRBV28,TGTGCCAGCAGAATAACCCGGGACAGGGGGCCGAACACTGAAGCTTTCTTT,CASRITRDRGPNTEAFF
TRBJ2-2,.,.,TRBV11-3,TGTGCCAGCAGCGCGCGCAGGGCGATGAACACCGGGGAGCTGTTTTTT,CASSARRAMNTGELFF
TRBJ2-5,.,TRBD2,TRBV5-4,TGTGCCAGCAGCTCGGGACTAGCGGGGGAAGAGACCCAGTACTTC,CASSSGLAGEETQYF
TRBJ1-4,.,.,TRBV2,TGTGCCAGCAGCGAACAGGGAGGAGAAAAACTGTTTTTT,CASSEQGGEKLFF
TRBJ1-2,.,TRBD1,TRBV5-1,TGCGCCAGCAGCTTGTCTCCCTCAGGGGGGTATGGCTACACCTTC,CASSLSPSGGYGYTF
TRBJ2-5,.,TRBD2,TRBV3-1/TRBV3-2,TGTGCCAGCAGTCCTCAGACTAGCGGGGGGGCACTCCAGTACTTC,CASSPQTSGGALQYF
TRBJ2-6,.,.,TRBV2,TGTGCCAGCAGAGGGTACGGGGAATCTGGGGCCAACGTCCTGACTTTC,CASRGYGESGANVLTF
TRBJ2-2,once,.,TRBV2,TGTGCCAGCAGTGAAGCGGACACAAACACCGGGGAGCTGTTTTTT,CASSEADTNTGELFF
TRBJ1-1,.,.,TRBV5-1,TGCGCCAGCAGCTTGAACGTCGCGGGGTTGAACACTGAAGCTTTCTTT,CASSLNVAGLNTEAFF
TRBJ2-3,.,TRBD1,TRBV4-2,TGTGCCAGCAGCCAAGAGGAAAGACAGGGGAGGACAGATACGCAGTATTTT,CASSQEERQGRTDTQYF
TRBJ2-1,.,TRBD2,TRBV29-1,TGCAGCGTCAGAGAGACAGGGAGTAGCGGGAGCGAGCAGTTCTTC,CSVRETGSSGSEQFF
TRBJ2-7,many,.,TRBV18,TGTGCCAGCTCACCACCTTCCCTGGCGGGGGCCTCCTACGAGCAGTACTTC,CASSPPSLAGASYEQYF
TRBJ2-7,few,.,TRBV7-9,TGTGCCAGCAGCTTAGTCCTAGAAAAGCAGTACTTC,CASSLVLEKQYF
TRBJ2-7,few,.,TRBV5-4,TGTGCCAGCAGCTTGGACCAACGGTGGCAGTACTTC,CASSLDQRWQYF
TRBJ1-6,.,.,TRBV10-2,TGCGCCAGCAGTGAGGGAGGGTCCTCCTATAATTCACCCCTCCACTTT,CASSEGGSSYNSPLHF
TRBJ2-2,.,.,TRBV5-1,TGCGCCAGCAGCTTGGGGCCCATTGACACCGGGGAGCTGTTTTTT,CASSLGPIDTGELFF